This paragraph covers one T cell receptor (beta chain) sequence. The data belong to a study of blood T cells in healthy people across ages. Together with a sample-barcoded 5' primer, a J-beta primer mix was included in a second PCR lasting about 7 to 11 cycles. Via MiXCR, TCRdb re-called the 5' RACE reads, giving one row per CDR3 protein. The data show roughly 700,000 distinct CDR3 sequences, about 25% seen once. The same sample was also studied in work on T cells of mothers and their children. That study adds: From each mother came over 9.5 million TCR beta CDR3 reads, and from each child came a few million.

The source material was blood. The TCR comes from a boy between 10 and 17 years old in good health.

The CDR3 coding sequence is TGTGCCAGCAGCCCCGACCTCGGCCTAGCCAAAAACATTCAGTACTTC. Amino acids: CASSPDLGLAKNIQYF. This chain uses TRBV7-2 with TRBJ2-4; no definite D call. The germline V gene has CDR1 SGHTA and CDR2 FQGNSA. This CDR3 is 16 amino acids long. Trimming cost V 5 bases and J 0 bases, with 14 bases left between them.